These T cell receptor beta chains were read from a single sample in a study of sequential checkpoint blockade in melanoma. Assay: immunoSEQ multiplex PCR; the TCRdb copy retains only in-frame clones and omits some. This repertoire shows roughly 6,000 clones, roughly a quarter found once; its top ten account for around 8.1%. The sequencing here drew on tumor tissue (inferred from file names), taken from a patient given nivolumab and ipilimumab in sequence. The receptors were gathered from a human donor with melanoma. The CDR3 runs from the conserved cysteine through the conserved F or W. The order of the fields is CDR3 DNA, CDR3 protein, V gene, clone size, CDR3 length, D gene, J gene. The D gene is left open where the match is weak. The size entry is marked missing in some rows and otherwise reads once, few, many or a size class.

TGTGCCAGCAGCAAGGGACTAGCGGAAACAGATACGCAGTATTTT,CASSKGLAETDTQYF,TRBV11-3,medium-sized,15,TRBD2,TRBJ2-3
TGTGCCAGCAGCCTACATCCAAACTCCGGATATAGCAATCAGCCCCAGCATTTT,CASSLHPNSGYSNQPQHF,TRBV6-8,few,18,NA,TRBJ1-5
TGTGCCAGCAGCTCACAGGGGGCATCCCAGCCCCAGCATTTT,CASSSQGASQPQHF,TRBV25-1,NA,14,TRBD1,TRBJ1-5
TGCGCCAGCAGCTTGGCGGCGGGGCCTAGCACAGATACGCAGTATTTT,CASSLAAGPSTDTQYF,TRBV5-1,NA,16,NA,TRBJ2-3
TGTGCCAGCTCACCGGACAGGCCACTCAATGAGCAGTTCTTC,CASSPDRPLNEQFF,TRBV18,few,14,TRBD1,TRBJ2-1
TGTGCCAGCAGCTTAGTTGATCCGGGTTTGAACACTGAAGCTTTCTTT,CASSLVDPGLNTEAFF,TRBV11-3,medium-sized,16,NA,TRBJ1-1
TGTGCCAGCAGTTACTTGGGGCGTAATGAGCAGTTCTTC,CASSYLGRNEQFF,TRBV6-9,few,13,NA,TRBJ2-1
TGTGCCAGCAACCTACAGGGGGTAAACACCATATATTTT,CASNLQGVNTIYF,TRBV6-8,medium-sized,13,TRBD1,TRBJ1-3
TGTGCCAGTTTAGTACAGGGTCCTGGAAACACCATATATTTT,CASLVQGPGNTIYF,TRBV28,NA,14,NA,TRBJ1-3
TGTGCCAGCTCACCAAGAGGGGGAAAAAACGGGGAGCTGTTTTTT,CASSPRGGKNGELFF,TRBV18,NA,15,NA,TRBJ2-2
TGTGCCAGCAGCTCCCTAGCGGGGGGGCACCAAGAGACCCAGTACTTC,CASSSLAGGHQETQYF,TRBV11-3,many,16,TRBD2,TRBJ2-5
TGTGCCAGTAGTATTACGGAAACCGGTCTGGCCAACGTCCTGACTTTC,CASSITETGLANVLTF,TRBV19,NA,16,NA,TRBJ2-6
TGTGCCAGCAGTGAAGTTATTGGTAATAATGAAAAACTGTTTTTT,CASSEVIGNNEKLFF,TRBV6-1,medium-sized,15,NA,TRBJ1-4
TGTGCCAGCAGCTTAGGTGGGACAGGGAATTCACCCCTCCACTTT,CASSLGGTGNSPLHF,TRBV15,many,15,TRBD1,TRBJ1-6
TGTGCCAGCACCCCACCCCCAGAGACTGAAGCTTTCTTT,CASTPPPETEAFF,TRBV6-8,few,13,NA,TRBJ1-1
TGTGCCAGCATCCCTCCCCGGGCCGGGGCACACACAGATACGCAGTATTTT,CASIPPRAGAHTDTQYF,TRBV6-8,few,17,NA,TRBJ2-3
TGTGCCAGCAGTTACTCACAGCGGGGGGGCACAGATACGCAGTATTTT,CASSYSQRGGTDTQYF,TRBV6-8,few,16,TRBD2,TRBJ2-3
TGTGCCAGCAGCGTAGGGCAAGTTAATTCACCCCTCCACTTT,CASSVGQVNSPLHF,TRBV9,medium-sized,14,NA,TRBJ1-6
TGTGCCAGCTCACCACCAGTCACCTACGAGCAGTACTTC,CASSPPVTYEQYF,TRBV18,medium-sized,13,NA,TRBJ2-7
TGTGCCAGCAGTATTCGGACAGGCCAGAACACTGAAGCTTTCTTT,CASSIRTGQNTEAFF,TRBV25-1,NA,15,TRBD1,TRBJ1-1
TGTGCCAGCTCACCACAACGGGACAGCAACTATGGCTACACCTTC,CASSPQRDSNYGYTF,TRBV18,NA,15,TRBD1,TRBJ1-2
TGTGCCAGTAGTATAGATCTATCGACAGGGAGGTCGCAACCCCAGCATTTT,CASSIDLSTGRSQPQHF,TRBV19,few,17,TRBD1,TRBJ1-5
TGTGCCAGCAGCCCCTGGGGGGTTCTACCTAGCACAGATACGCAGTATTTT,CASSPWGVLPSTDTQYF,TRBV14,NA,17,NA,TRBJ2-3
TGTGCCAGCTCACCCGGTCAGGCACTAGCGGGGGGCCAAGAAGAGACCCAGTACTTC,CASSPGQALAGGQEETQYF,TRBV18,NA,19,TRBD2,TRBJ2-5
TGTGCCAGCAGCCCCCTCGACAGCCTCTATGGCTACACCTTC,CASSPLDSLYGYTF,TRBV28,NA,14,NA,TRBJ1-2
TGTGCCAGCATCTTAGGAGGGCTTGACACCGGGGAGCTGTTTTTT,CASILGGLDTGELFF,TRBV28,NA,15,NA,TRBJ2-2
TGCGCCAGCAGCGGTTCACGAAGCACAGATACGCAGTATTTT,CASSGSRSTDTQYF,TRBV10-2,NA,14,NA,TRBJ2-3
TGTGCCAGCAGCCCAGGGACGGGGTTGTTCGAGCAGTACTTC,CASSPGTGLFEQYF,TRBV11-3,many,14,NA,TRBJ2-7
TGTGCCAGCAGCGCCGACACTAACTATGGCTACACCTTC,CASSADTNYGYTF,TRBV9,NA,13,NA,TRBJ1-2
TGTGCCAGCACCCAGGGGGCCGACACGGTGAACACTGAAGCTTTCTTT,CASTQGADTVNTEAFF,TRBV2,few,16,TRBD1,TRBJ1-1
TGTGCCAGCAGCCTTGATGTCAGATACACCGGGGAGCTGTTTTTT,CASSLDVRYTGELFF,TRBV6-8,medium-sized,15,NA,TRBJ2-2
TGTGCCAGCAGTTTCCTGGGGCTGGGCTCGCCCCAGCATTTT,CASSFLGLGSPQHF,TRBV28,NA,14,NA,TRBJ1-5
TGTGCCAGCAATACTGACAGGGTCGGCACTGAAGCTTTCTTT,CASNTDRVGTEAFF,TRBV25-1,NA,14,TRBD1,TRBJ1-1
TGTGCCAGTAGTCACCGGGGCCACCAAGAGACCCAGTACTTC,CASSHRGHQETQYF,TRBV19,NA,14,NA,TRBJ2-5
TGTGCCACCAGCAGAGATCAACGGGGCCGCTACTACAATGAGCAGTTCTTC,CATSRDQRGRYYNEQFF,TRBV15,few,17,NA,TRBJ2-1
TGTGCCAGCAGTACCCGACAGGGTCAAGAGACCCAGTACTTC,CASSTRQGQETQYF,TRBV6-8,NA,14,TRBD1,TRBJ2-5
TGTGCCAGCAGCTTAGTGGGGCGAGGGCCAGAGACCCAGTACTTC,CASSLVGRGPETQYF,TRBV7-6,few,15,NA,TRBJ2-5
TGTGCCAGCAGCTTTAGTGGATTAGCGGGAGTCTCCTACGAGCAGTACTTC,CASSFSGLAGVSYEQYF,TRBV11-3,NA,17,TRBD2,TRBJ2-7